This T cell receptor beta chain was profiled in a study of PD-L1 blockade in urothelial cancer. Study-wide context: T cells numbered a median of roughly 150,000 in the blood samples.

Spiked synthetic TCR analogs estimated absolute template abundance per PCR. Sequencing used immunoSEQ multiplex PCR; TCRdb keeps in-frame clones, though not all of them. The sample shows about 91,000 clones, 83% of them seen only once. The V end lost 6 bases, the J end lost 2 bases, and 18 bases lay between the germline ends. The CDR3 is 16 amino acids. Germline CDR1 is SNHLY and CDR2 is FYNNEI. Time point described: peripheral blood 6 weeks after treatment start. The starting material was PBMCs, obtained around atezolizumab (anti-PD-L1) treatment. The chain recombines TRBV2 with TRBJ2-3; possibly TRBD2 for D (7 bases). This receptor was identified in a man between 65 and 85 years old with urothelial cancer. CDR3 sequence: CASRIRVAGATDTQYF. In DNA, the CDR3 is TGTGCCAGCAGGATCAGGGTCGCGGGGGCCACAGATACGCAGTATTTT.